Below are 5 T cell receptor beta chains sequenced from a single sample in a study of human T cells and chemical hapten exposure. TCRdb re-called the RACE reads with MiXCR, one entry per CDR3 protein. The sample has some 400,000 distinct CDR3 sequences, more than 4.5% seen once; the top ten hold 2% to 2.5%. The time point is: patch test 1, 2 weeks after DPC sensitization. Documented treatment: therapeutic diphenylcyclopropenone sensitization with weekly scalp DPC. Specimen: whole blood, collected in connection with sensitization to the hapten diphenylcyclopropenone (DPC). These receptors were obtained from a woman aged 45 to 65 with alopecia areata. Some clones in this sample may be carry-over from other donors' samples.

The chain links TRBV10-3 to TRBJ2-2; D ambiguous. V was pared by 10 bases and J by 1 base, with 13 bases between. Germline V CDR1 and CDR2: ENHRY, SYGVKD. The CDR3 has 14 amino acids. The CDR3 region has the DNA TGTGCCACGCTTGGGCTCAGGAACACCGGGGAGCTGTTTTTT. Protein product: CATLGLRNTGELFF.

There are many counts of this clonotype. The chain carries TRBV7-6 and TRBJ2-2, with D unresolved. Germline CDR1 SGHVS, CDR2 FNYEAQ. V was shortened by 5 bases and J by 2 bases, with 3 bases between the two germline ends. The CDR3 is made up of 12 amino acids. CDR3 bases: TGTGCCAGCAGCCACAACACCGGGGAGCTGTTTTTT. Translating it yields CASSHNTGELFF.

This clonotype was detected a few times. The J gene is TRBJ2-3, the V gene TRBV4-1, with 10 bases aligning to TRBD2. The CDR3 totals 17 residues. Looked up from germline, CDR1 is MGHRA and CDR2 is YSYEKL. V dropped 0 bases and J dropped 2; count of bases not matched to a gene: 5. CDR3 nucleotide sequence: TGCGCCAGCAGCCAAGATTTACTAGCGGGAACCACAGATACGCAGTATTTT. Protein: CASSQDLLAGTTDTQYF.

This clonotype was detected only a few times. The rearrangement uses TRBV21-1 and TRBJ2-2; TRBD2 was called by the table and not checked on the DNA. TRBV21-1 is a pseudogene locus. The CDR3 consists of 21 residues. The CDR3 sequence: CASSGKSTGIPGAGDTGELFF. The CDR3 bases are TGTGCCAGCAGCGGCAAATCCACGGGAATCCCTGGGGCGGGAGACACCGGGGAGCTGTTTTTT.

This clonotype has only a few counts. V is TRBV5-6 and J is TRBJ2-1; D ambiguous. In germline, CDR1 is SGHDT, CDR2 YYEEEE. V gave up 4 bases and J gave up 3 bases, with 14 bases separating them. This CDR3 region has 15 residues. CDR3 nucleotides: TGTGCCAGCAGCCCCCCGGAACTTTTCTACAATGAGCAGTTCTTC. This codes for CASSPPELFYNEQFF.